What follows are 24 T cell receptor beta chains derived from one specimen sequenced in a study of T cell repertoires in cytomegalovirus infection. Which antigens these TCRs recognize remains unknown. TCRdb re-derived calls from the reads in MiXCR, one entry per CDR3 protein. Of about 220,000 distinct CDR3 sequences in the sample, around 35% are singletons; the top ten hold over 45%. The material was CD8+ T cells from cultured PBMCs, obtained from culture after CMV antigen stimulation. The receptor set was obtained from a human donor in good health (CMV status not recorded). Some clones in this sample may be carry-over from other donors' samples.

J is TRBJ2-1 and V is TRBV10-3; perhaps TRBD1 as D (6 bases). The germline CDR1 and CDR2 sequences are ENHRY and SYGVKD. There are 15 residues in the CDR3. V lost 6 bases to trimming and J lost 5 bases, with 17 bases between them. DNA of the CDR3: TGTGCCATCAGCGCCGGGACATTGGAAAACAATGAGCAGTTCTTC. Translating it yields CAISAGTLENNEQFF.

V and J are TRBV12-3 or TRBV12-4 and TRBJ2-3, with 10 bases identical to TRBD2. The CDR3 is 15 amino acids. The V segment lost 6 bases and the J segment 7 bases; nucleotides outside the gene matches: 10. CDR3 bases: TGTGCCAGCAGAGGACTAGCGGACGAACCCAATACGCAGTATTTT. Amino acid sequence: CASRGLADEPNTQYF.

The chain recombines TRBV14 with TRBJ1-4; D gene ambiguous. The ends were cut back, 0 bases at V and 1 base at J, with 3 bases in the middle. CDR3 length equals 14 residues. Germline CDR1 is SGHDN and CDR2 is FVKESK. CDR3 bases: TGTGCCAGCAGCCAAGATCGAACTAATGAAAAACTGTTTTTT. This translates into CASSQDRTNEKLFF.

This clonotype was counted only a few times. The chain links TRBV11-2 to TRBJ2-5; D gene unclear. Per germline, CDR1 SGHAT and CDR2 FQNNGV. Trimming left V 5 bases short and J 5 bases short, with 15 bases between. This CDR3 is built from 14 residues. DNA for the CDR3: TGTGCCAGCAGCCTTCTAGGAAAGATGGAGACCCAGTACTTC. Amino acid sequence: CASSLLGKMETQYF.

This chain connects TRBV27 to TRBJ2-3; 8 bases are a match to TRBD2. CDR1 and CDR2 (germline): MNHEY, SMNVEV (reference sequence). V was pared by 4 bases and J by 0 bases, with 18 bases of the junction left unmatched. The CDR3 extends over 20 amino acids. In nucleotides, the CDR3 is TGTGCCAGCAGTTCCTCCAGGATATTGGCCGGGACTAGTAGCACAGATACGCAGTATTTT. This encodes CASSSSRILAGTSSTDTQYF.

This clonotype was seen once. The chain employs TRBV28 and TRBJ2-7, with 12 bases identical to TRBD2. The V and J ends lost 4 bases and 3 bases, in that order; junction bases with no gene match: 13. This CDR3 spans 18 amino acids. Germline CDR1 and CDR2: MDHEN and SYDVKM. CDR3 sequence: CASSSATSGSPRGYEQYF. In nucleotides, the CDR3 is TGTGCCAGCAGTTCGGCGACTAGCGGGAGCCCCAGGGGCTACGAGCAGTACTTC.

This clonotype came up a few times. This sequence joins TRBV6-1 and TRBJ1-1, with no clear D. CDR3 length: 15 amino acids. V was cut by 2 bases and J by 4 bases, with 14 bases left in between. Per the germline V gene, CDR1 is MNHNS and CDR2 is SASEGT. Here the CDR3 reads CASSEQSLGATEAFF. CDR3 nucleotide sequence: TGTGCCAGCAGTGAACAATCCCTGGGAGCCACTGAAGCTTTCTTT.

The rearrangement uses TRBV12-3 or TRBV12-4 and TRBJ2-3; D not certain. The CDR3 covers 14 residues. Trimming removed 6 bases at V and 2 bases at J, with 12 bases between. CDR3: CASSPLGPTDTQYF. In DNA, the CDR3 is TGTGCCAGCAGCCCCCTAGGGCCCACAGATACGCAGTATTTT.

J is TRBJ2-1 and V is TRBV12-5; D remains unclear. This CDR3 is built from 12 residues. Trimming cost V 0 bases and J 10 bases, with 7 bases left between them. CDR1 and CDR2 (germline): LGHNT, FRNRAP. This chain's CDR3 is CASGLVPGEQFF. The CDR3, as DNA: TGTGCTAGTGGTTTGGTACCCGGGGAGCAGTTCTTC.

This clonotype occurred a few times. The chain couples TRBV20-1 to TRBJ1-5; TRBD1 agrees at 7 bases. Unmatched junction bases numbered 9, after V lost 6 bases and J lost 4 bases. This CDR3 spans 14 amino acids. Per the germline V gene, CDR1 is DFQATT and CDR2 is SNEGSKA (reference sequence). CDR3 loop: CSALKGARNQPQHF. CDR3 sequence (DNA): TGCAGTGCGCTAAAGGGGGCGCGGAATCAGCCCCAGCATTTT.

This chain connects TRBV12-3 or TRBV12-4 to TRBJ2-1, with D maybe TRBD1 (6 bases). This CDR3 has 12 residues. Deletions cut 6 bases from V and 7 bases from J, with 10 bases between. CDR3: CASSYRANEQFF. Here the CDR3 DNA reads TGTGCCAGCAGCTACAGGGCGAATGAGCAGTTCTTC.

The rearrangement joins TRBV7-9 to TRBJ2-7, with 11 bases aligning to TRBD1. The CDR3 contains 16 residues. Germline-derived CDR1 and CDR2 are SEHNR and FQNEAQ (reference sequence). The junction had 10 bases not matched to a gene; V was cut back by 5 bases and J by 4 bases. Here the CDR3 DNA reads TGTGCCAGCAGCCCGTTGACCGGACAGGGGGCTTACGAGCAGTACTTC. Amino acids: CASSPLTGQGAYEQYF.

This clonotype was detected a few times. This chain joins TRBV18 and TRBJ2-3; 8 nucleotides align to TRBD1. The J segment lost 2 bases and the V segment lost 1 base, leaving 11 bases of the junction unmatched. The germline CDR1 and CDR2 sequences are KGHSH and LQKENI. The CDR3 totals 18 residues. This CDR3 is CASSPLYRTGTSTDTQYF. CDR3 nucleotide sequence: TGTGCCAGCTCACCACTGTATCGGACAGGGACTTCCACAGATACGCAGTATTTT.

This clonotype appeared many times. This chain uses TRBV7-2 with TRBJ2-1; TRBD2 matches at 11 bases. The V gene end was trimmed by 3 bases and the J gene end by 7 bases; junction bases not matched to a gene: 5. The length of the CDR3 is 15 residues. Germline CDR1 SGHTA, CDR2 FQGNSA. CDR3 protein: CASSFELAGANEQFF. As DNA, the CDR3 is TGTGCCAGCAGCTTCGAACTAGCGGGAGCTAATGAGCAGTTCTTC.

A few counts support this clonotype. Written as DNA, the CDR3 is TGTGCCAGCAGTCCAGCGGGACAGGGCAAAGAGACCCAGTACTTC. Protein product: CASSPAGQGKETQYF. The V call is TRBV12-3 or TRBV12-4, the J call TRBJ2-5; 9 bases agree with TRBD1. J was trimmed by 3 bases and V by 5 bases; bases with no gene match: 7. This CDR3 has 15 amino acids.

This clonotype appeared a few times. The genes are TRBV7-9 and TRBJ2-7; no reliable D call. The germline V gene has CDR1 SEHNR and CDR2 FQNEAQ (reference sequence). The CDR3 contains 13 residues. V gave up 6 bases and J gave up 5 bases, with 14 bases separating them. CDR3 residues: CASSSHQVDEQYF. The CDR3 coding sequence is TGTGCCAGCAGTTCCCACCAGGTCGACGAGCAGTACTTC.

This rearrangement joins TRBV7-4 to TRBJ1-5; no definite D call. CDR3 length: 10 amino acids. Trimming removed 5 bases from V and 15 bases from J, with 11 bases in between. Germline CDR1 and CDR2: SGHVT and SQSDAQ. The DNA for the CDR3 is TGTGCCAGCAGCCCCCGAGGGCGGCATTTT. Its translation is CASSPRGRHF.

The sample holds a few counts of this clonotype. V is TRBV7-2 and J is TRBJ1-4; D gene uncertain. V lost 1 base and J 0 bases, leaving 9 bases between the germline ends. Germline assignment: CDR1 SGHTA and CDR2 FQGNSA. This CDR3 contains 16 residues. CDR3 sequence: CASSLEGGATNEKLFF. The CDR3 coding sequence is TGTGCCAGCAGCTTAGAGGGTGGTGCAACTAATGAAAAACTGTTTTTT.

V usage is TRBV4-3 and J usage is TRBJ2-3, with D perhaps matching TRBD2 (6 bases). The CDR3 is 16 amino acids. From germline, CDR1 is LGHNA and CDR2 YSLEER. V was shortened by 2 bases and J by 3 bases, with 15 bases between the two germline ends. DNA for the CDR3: TGCGCCAGCAGCCAACGACTAGACCAAGGGACAGATACGCAGTATTTT. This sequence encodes CASSQRLDQGTDTQYF.

The CDR3 here is CASSLGQPGELFF. CDR3 DNA: TGCGCCAGCAGCTTGGGACAGCCCGGGGAGCTGTTTTTT. The chain carries TRBV5-1 and TRBJ2-2, with D maybe TRBD1 (5 bases). Germline assignment: CDR1 SGHRS and CDR2 YFSETQ. There are 13 residues in the CDR3. V shed 0 bases and J shed 6 bases, with 6 bases lying between them. Drawing the rest from reference TRBV5-1 and TRBJ2-2, the complete variable domain is KAGVTQTPRYLIKTRGQQVTLSCSPISGHRSVSWYQQTPGQGLQFLFEYFSETQRNKGNFPGRFSGRQFSNSRSEMNVSTLELGDSALYLCASSLGQPGELFFGEGSRLTVL.

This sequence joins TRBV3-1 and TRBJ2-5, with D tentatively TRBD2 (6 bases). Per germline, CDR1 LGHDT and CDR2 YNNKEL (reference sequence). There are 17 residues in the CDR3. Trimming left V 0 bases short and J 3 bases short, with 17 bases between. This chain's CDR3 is CASSQDTLLVAEETQYF. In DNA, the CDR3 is TGTGCCAGCAGCCAAGATACCCTTTTGGTAGCGGAAGAGACCCAGTACTTC.

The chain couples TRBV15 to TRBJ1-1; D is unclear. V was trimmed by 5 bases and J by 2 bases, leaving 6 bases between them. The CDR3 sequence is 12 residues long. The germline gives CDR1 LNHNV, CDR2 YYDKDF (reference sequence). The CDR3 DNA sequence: TGTGCCACCAGCCTGAGTAACACTGAAGCTTTCTTT. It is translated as CATSLSNTEAFF.

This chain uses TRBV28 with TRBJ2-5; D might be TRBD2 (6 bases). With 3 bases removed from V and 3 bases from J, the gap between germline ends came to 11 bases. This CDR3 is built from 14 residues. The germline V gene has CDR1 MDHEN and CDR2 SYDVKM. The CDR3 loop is CASSLVLAEETQYF. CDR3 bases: TGTGCCAGCAGTTTGGTACTAGCCGAAGAGACCCAGTACTTC.

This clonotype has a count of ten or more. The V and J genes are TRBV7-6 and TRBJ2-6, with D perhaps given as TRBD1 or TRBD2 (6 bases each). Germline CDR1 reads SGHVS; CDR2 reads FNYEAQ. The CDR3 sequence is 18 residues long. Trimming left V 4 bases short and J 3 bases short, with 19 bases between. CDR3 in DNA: TGTGCCAGCAGCTCCCGGGACGGGGGCTCTGGTGGGGCCAACGTCCTGACTTTC. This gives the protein CASSSRDGGSGGANVLTF.